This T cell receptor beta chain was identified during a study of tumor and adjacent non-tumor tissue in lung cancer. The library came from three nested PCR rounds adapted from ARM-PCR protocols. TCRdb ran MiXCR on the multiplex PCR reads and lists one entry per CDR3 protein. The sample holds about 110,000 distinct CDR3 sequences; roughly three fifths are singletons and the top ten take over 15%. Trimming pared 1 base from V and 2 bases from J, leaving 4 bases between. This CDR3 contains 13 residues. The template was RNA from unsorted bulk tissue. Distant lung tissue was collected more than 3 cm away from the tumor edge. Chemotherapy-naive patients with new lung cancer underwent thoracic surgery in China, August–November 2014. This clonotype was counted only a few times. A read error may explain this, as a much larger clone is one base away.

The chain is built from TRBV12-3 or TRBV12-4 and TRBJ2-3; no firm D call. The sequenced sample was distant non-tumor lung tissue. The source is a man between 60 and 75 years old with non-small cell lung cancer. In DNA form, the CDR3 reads TGTGCCAGCAGTTTAGAGTTCACAGATACGCAGTATTTT. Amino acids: CASSLEFTDTQYF.